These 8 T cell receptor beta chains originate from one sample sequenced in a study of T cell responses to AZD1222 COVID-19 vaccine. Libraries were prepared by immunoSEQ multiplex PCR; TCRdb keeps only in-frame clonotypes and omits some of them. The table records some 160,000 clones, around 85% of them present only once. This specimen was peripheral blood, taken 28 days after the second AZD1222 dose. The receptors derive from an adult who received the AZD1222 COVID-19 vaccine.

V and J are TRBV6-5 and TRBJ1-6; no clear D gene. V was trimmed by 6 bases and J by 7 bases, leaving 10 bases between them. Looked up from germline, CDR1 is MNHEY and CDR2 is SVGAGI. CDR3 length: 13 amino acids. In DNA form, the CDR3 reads TGTGCCAGCAGGGAGGGTTGGAATTCACCCCTCCACTTT. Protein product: CASREGWNSPLHF.

The CDR3 loop reads CASSLRGGGYTF. CDR3 coding DNA: TGTGCCAGCAGTTTACGGGGTGGGGGCTACACCTTC. The chain combines TRBV27 with TRBJ1-2; no clear D gene. The CDR3 extends over 12 amino acids. From germline, CDR1 is MNHEY and CDR2 SMNVEV (reference sequence). V dropped 2 bases and J dropped 8 bases, with 9 bases sitting between them.

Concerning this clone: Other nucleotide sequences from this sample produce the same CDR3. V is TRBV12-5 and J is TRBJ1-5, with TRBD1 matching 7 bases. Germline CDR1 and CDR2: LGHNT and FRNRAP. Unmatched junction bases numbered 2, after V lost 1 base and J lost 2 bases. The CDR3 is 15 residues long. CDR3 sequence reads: CASGLAGGGNQPQHF. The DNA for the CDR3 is TGTGCTAGTGGTTTGGCAGGGGGTGGCAATCAGCCCCAGCATTTT. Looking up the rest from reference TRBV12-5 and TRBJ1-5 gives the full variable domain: DARVTQTPRHKVTEMGQEVTMRCQPILGHNTVFWYRQTMMQGLELLAYFRNRAPLDDSGMPKDRFSAEMPDATLATLKIQPSEPRDSAVYFCASGLAGGGNQPQHFGDGTRLSIL.

The CDR3 protein is CASSLNHGTGDGYTF. The DNA for the CDR3 is TGTGCCAGCAGCTTAAATCATGGGACAGGGGATGGCTACACCTTC. This chain joins TRBV3-1 (or the pseudogene TRBV3-2) and TRBJ1-2, with TRBD1 identical over 10 bases. Germline-derived CDR1 and CDR2 are LGHDT and YNNKEL (reference sequence). The J segment lost 6 bases and the V segment lost 5 bases, leaving 9 bases of the junction unmatched. This CDR3 has 15 amino acids.

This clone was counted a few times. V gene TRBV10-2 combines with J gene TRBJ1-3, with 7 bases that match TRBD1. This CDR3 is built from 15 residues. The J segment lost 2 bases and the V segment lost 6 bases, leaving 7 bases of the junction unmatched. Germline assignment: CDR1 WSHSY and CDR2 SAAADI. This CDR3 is CASRTSGGTGNTIYF. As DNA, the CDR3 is TGCGCCAGCAGGACGTCAGGGGGAACTGGAAACACCATATATTTT.

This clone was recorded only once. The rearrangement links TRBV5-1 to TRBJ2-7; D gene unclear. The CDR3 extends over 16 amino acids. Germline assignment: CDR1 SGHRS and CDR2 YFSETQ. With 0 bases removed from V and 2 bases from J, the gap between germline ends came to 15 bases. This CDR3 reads CASSLGSPQYPYEQYF. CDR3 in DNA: TGCGCCAGCAGCTTGGGCAGCCCCCAATACCCCTACGAGCAGTACTTC. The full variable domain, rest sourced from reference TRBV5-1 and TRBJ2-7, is KAGVTQTPRYLIKTRGQQVTLSCSPISGHRSVSWYQQTPGQGLQFLFEYFSETQRNKGNFPGRFSGRQFSNSRSEMNVSTLELGDSALYLCASSLGSPQYPYEQYFGPGTRLTVT.

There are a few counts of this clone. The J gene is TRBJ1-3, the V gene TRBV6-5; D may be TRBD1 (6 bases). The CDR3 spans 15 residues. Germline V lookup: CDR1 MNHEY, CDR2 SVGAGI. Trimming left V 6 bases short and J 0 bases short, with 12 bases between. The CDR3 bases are TGTGCCAGCAGGAAGGGGGACTACTCTGGAAACACCATATATTTT. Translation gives CASRKGDYSGNTIYF.

CDR3 sequence (DNA): TGTGCCAGCAGTTTTTCCCGTTTCGGTGTTGACTCTGGAAACACCATATATTTT. Amino acids: CASSFSRFGVDSGNTIYF. The gene calls are TRBV27 and TRBJ1-3; D call uncertain. The CDR3 has 18 residues. In germline, CDR1 is MNHEY, CDR2 SMNVEV (reference sequence). V was pared by 3 bases and J by 0 bases, with 18 bases between.